Reported below is one T cell receptor beta chain. Its antigen is unknown. The record has no base qualities; no much larger clone is one base away. The sample belongs to a study of blood T cell repertoires in COVID-19 (dated by TCRdb to the early 2020s). About the full investigation: Samples covering the acute and convalescent phases of COVID-19 were provided by collaborators in the United States, Italy and Spain. The material from the prospective study consisted of cDNA or gDNA derived from T cells, B-cell-depleted T cells, or PBMCs. Deeply sampled blood TCRbeta repertoires from subjects exposed to, actively infected with, or recovered from COVID-19 were included in the dataset. The repertoires were released in a freely available public database intended as a resource for research on the immune response to SARS-CoV-2. Samples were obtained from the ongoing ImmuneRACE study (first 160 participants) and from some 1,200 subjects provided by 6 global collaborators. A de-identified subject ID, COVID-19 status, age in years and sex were almost always included in the sample metadata. Where available, HLA class I and class II types were taken from metadata supplied by the sample provider and were not determined by assay-based typing.

Summary of the overall study and its limitations: The quantity of clinical and demographic metadata differed by source and by participant and was supplied without curation.

The immunoSEQ Assay, a bias-controlled multiplex PCR, was used to amplify TCRbeta CDR3 regions from genomic DNA. In the paper's pipeline: The number of nucleated cells in each sample was estimated by amplification of reference gene primers within the assay. Sequence reads were collapsed and filtered to measure the absolute abundance of every unique TCRbeta CDR3 rearrangement. For each sample, productive Simpson clonality was calculated by taking the square root of Simpson's diversity index across productive rearrangements. Imported from immuneACCESS, the table was reduced by TCRdb to in-frame sequences with V and J called. These copies leave out some clones; in studies compared against another copy, an unresolved V gene accounts for under half, and the cause of the remainder is not known. V, J and clone size were drawn from that table, and D and trimming were deduced from the DNA. The sample records roughly 120,000 clones, more than 80% of which are singletons. The biggest ten clones account for approximately 3% of the sample.

The CDR3 measures 14 amino acids from cysteine to phenylalanine. Left in the record is the CDR3 DNA by itself, 42 bases read in frame from the first base. V is cut by 11 bases and J by 0 bases, and the space between the germline ends is 14 bases. CDR1 is given as SEHNR and CDR2 as FQNEAQ, both from the germline V gene (reference sequence). One collaborating source in Seattle enrolled patients while the patients were actively infected and followed the patients over time throughout the course of disease. Collaborating institutions collected whole blood in K2EDTA tubes following their own protocols. For TCRbeta analysis, collaborator samples were shipped as frozen whole blood, as isolated PBMCs, or as DNA extracted from either sample type.

The origin of this receptor is an elderly woman with COVID-19, enrolled during active disease. The chain uses TRBV7-9 and TRBJ1-3, and TRBD1 may be the D gene, going by 5 matching bases. Sequences were obtained from peripheral blood. The nucleotide sequence reads TGTGCCGTCCGGATTGACAGCTCTGGAAACACCATATATTTT. The encoded protein is CAVRIDSSGNTIYF.